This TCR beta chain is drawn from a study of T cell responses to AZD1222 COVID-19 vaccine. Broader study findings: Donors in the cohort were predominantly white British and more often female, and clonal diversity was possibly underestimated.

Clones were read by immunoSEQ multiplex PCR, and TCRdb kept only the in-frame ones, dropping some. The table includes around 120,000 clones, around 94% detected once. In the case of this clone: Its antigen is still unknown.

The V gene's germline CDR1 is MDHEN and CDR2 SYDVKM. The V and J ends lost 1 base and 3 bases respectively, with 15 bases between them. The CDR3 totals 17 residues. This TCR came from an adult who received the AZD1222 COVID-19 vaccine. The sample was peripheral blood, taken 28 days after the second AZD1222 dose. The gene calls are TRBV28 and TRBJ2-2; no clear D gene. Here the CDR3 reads CASSLSALGPDTGELFF. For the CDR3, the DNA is TGTGCCAGCAGTTTATCTGCGCTCGGCCCCGACACCGGGGAGCTGTTTTTT.